A selection of T cell receptor beta chains follows, all from one sample in a study of cytomegalovirus exposure and HLA in healthy donors. TCRdb's copy holds only in-frame clones and misses some; the assay was immunoSEQ multiplex PCR. The data hold around 100,000 clones, with around four fifths observed a single time. Sequenced sample: PBMCs. The receptors shown here come from a man between 40 and 49 years old in good health and CMV-seronegative. Both conserved end residues are part of each CDR3.

TRBV2,TRBJ2-1,CASRERGWDEQFF
TRBV5-1,TRBJ1-6,CASSRDRSNSPLHF
TRBV27,TRBJ1-5,CASSPRGQGASLAQPQHF
TRBV19,TRBJ2-5,CASTSIAGSLETQYF
TRBV4-3,TRBJ1-2,CASSQTLRGYGYTF
TRBV7-9,TRBJ2-5,CASTRVRGQETQYF
TRBV4-3,TRBJ1-4,CASSQGLWRRPNEKLFF
TRBV2,TRBJ1-1,CASTGEVGTEAFF
TRBV5-1,TRBJ2-2,CASSVDILNTGELFF
TRBV18,TRBJ1-2,CASSTATGFYGYTF
TRBV27,TRBJ1-1,CASSLAGENTEAFF
TRBV9,TRBJ2-2,CASRRTSGGTGELFF
TRBV9,TRBJ1-2,CASSPRTGQTGGYTF
TRBV7-9,TRBJ2-7,CASSLTSGTLLHEQYF
TRBV9,TRBJ2-7,CASSDLQHSEQYF
TRBV19,TRBJ2-2,CASSIRGANTGELFF
TRBV9,TRBJ1-5,CASGGLMGQPQHF
TRBV7-9,TRBJ2-7,CASSPKTGGMGEQYF
TRBV7-2,TRBJ2-7,CASSPLAGDYEQYF
TRBV27,TRBJ1-6,CASSWGDWSPLHF
TRBV6-5,TRBJ2-7,CASSYSSQASSYEQYF
TRBV19,TRBJ2-1,CASSPSRARYNEQFF
TRBV27,TRBJ1-6,CASSDLTGVNSPLHF
TRBV27,TRBJ2-7,CASSFGQFYEQYF
TRBV9,TRBJ2-1,CASSPTGQGNNEQFF
TRBV7-6,TRBJ2-7,CASSLAADSSYEQYF
TRBV6-6,TRBJ1-6,CASSSRDRVFQSPLHF
TRBV10-3,TRBJ2-1,CAITEGQGSYNEQFF
TRBV2,TRBJ2-3,CASADRGDTQYF
TRBV7-2,TRBJ2-7,CASSLGLAGGLIYEQYF
TRBV5-1,TRBJ1-1,CASSPQTNTEAFF
TRBV7-2,TRBJ2-7,CASSLAGDRVYYYEQYF
TRBV15,TRBJ1-4,CATRAQFTGQNEKLFF
TRBV11-2,TRBJ1-1,CASSPQTGREAFF
TRBV5-1,TRBJ2-2,CASSQDRVGTGELFF